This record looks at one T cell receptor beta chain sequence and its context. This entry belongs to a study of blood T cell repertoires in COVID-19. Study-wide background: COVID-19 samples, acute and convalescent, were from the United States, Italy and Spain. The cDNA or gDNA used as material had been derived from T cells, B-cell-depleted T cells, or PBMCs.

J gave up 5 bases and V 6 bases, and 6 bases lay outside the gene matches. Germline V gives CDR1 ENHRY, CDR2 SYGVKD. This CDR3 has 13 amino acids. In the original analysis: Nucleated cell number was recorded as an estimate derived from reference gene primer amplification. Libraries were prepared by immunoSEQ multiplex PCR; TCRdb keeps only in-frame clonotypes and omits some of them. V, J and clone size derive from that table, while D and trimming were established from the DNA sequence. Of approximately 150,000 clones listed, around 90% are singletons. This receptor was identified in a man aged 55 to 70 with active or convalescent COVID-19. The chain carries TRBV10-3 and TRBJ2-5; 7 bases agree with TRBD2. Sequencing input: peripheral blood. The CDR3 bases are TGTGCCATCAGGGAGGACGGGAGGGAGACCCAGTACTTC. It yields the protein CAIREDGRETQYF.